These T cell receptor beta chains were read from a single sample in a study of T cells in Graves' hyperthyroidism and ophthalmopathy. TCRdb re-derived calls from the multiplex PCR reads in MiXCR, one entry per CDR3 protein. The repertoire holds 200,000 to 300,000 distinct CDR3 sequences, with about 15% as singletons. Sequenced material: blood. All receptors come from a woman between 18 and 29 years old with Graves' ophthalmopathy. CDR3s include the opening cysteine and the closing phenylalanine or tryptophan. The D gene is left open where the match is weak. Some rows mark clone size as missing; the rest say once, few, many or name a class of expanded clone.

j_gene	abundance	d_gene	v_gene	CDR3aa	CDR3nt
TRBJ2-7	-	TRBD2	TRBV6-4	CASSDSGLAADYEQYF	TGTGCCAGCAGTGACTCAGGGCTAGCGGCCGACTACGAGCAGTACTTC
TRBJ2-1	many	TRBD2	TRBV19	CASKSGVAYNEQFF	TGTGCCAGTAAAAGCGGGGTCGCCTACAATGAGCAGTTCTTC
TRBJ2-1	many	-	TRBV7-9	CASSDNNNEQFF	TGTGCCAGCAGCGATAACAACAATGAGCAGTTCTTC
TRBJ2-3	many	-	TRBV28	CASSSYGWAGADTQYF	TGTGCCAGCAGTTCATATGGATGGGCAGGGGCCGATACGCAGTATTTT
TRBJ2-1	many	TRBD1	TRBV5-1	CASSWSRTGDAGNEQFF	TGCGCCAGCAGCTGGTCTCGTACAGGGGATGCGGGCAATGAGCAGTTCTTC
TRBJ2-3	many	-	TRBV5-5	CASSLRRADTQYF	TGTGCCAGCAGCTTGCGACGGGCAGATACGCAGTATTTT
TRBJ2-7	many	TRBD1	TRBV20-1	CSASLGQVYEQYF	TGCAGTGCTAGTCTGGGACAGGTCTACGAGCAGTACTTC
TRBJ1-2	many	-	TRBV19	CASTGGPVYGYTF	TGTGCCAGTACGGGGGGTCCCGTTTATGGCTACACCTTC
TRBJ2-7	many	-	TRBV2	CASSRESRGSYEQYF	TGTGCCAGCAGCAGGGAGAGCAGGGGATCCTACGAGCAGTACTTC
TRBJ2-1	many	-	TRBV25-1	CASSASTSGGGEQFF	TGTGCCAGCAGCGCATCGACTAGTGGGGGAGGTGAGCAGTTCTTC
TRBJ1-6	-	TRBD1	TRBV19	CASSPTGARGYNSPLHF	TGTGCCAGTAGTCCCACAGGGGCTCGGGGTTATAATTCACCCCTCCACTTT
TRBJ2-2	many	TRBD1	TRBV2	CASSRRVGRGRGELFF	TGTGCCAGCAGCCGACGGGTGGGCAGGGGGCGCGGGGAGCTGTTTTTT
TRBJ2-1	many	-	TRBV5-6	CASSFGAGIYNEQFF	TGTGCCAGCAGCTTCGGGGCAGGGATCTACAATGAGCAGTTCTTC
TRBJ1-1	many	TRBD1	TRBV4-1	CASSPWTGFENTEAFF	TGCGCCAGCAGCCCGTGGACAGGGTTTGAGAACACTGAAGCTTTCTTT
TRBJ2-7	-	-	TRBV6-1	CASSEARGSYERYF	TGTGCCAGCAGTGAAGCTAGAGGGAGCTACGAGCGGTACTTC
TRBJ1-2	many	-	TRBV2	CASSESRVEGYTF	TGTGCCAGCAGTGAGTCTAGGGTTGAAGGCTACACCTTC
TRBJ2-3	many	-	TRBV3-2	CASSQGCLDTQYF	TGTGCCAGCAGCCAAGGTTGCTTAGATACGCAGTATTTT
TRBJ2-7	many	-	TRBV15	CATSRDYGPGLSGEYEQYF	TGTGCCACCAGCAGAGATTACGGGCCGGGCCTCTCAGGGGAGTACGAGCAGTACTTC
TRBJ2-5	many	-	TRBV20-1	CSARERRPNQETQYF	TGCAGTGCTAGAGAGCGCAGGCCCAACCAAGAGACCCAGTACTTC
TRBJ2-1	many	-	TRBV12-3/TRBV12-4	CASSWLGNEQFF	TGTGCCAGCAGTTGGCTAGGGAATGAGCAGTTCTTC
TRBJ1-1	many	-	TRBV6-2/TRBV6-3	CAGRWGPLRTEAFF	TGTGCCGGCCGGTGGGGGCCCCTACGCACTGAAGCTTTCTTT
TRBJ2-7	many	-	TRBV28	CASRRRVNDYEQYF	TGTGCCAGCAGGAGACGGGTGAATGACTACGAGCAGTACTTC
TRBJ1-2	-	TRBD1	TRBV6-2/TRBV6-3	CASSYARDRGVIGNYGYTF	TGTGCCAGCAGTTACGCCCGGGACAGGGGGGTAATCGGAAACTATGGCTACACCTTC
TRBJ1-4	-	-	TRBV7-9	CASSDQAGLNEKLFF	TGTGCCAGCAGCGACCAGGCTGGCTTAAATGAAAAACTGTTTTTT
TRBJ1-1	many	TRBD1	TRBV6-1	CASTGQGVNTEAFF	TGTGCCAGCACTGGACAGGGCGTGAACACTGAAGCTTTCTTT
TRBJ2-1	many	TRBD2	TRBV5-1	CASSWGGGQGNEQFF	TGCGCCAGCAGCTGGGGGGGGGGTCAAGGCAATGAGCAGTTCTTC
TRBJ2-3	many	-	TRBV20-1	CSARGQMGADTQYF	TGCAGTGCTAGGGGGCAGATGGGGGCAGATACGCAGTATTTT
TRBJ1-1	many	-	TRBV5-1	CASSRGSITEAFF	TGCGCCAGCAGCCGAGGGTCCATCACTGAAGCTTTCTTT
TRBJ1-5	many	-	TRBV4-1	CASSQDGGTQPQHF	TGCGCCAGCAGCCAAGATGGGGGAACTCAGCCCCAGCATTTT
TRBJ1-1	many	-	TRBV20-1	CSAMESAGNTEAFF	TGCAGTGCGATGGAGAGCGCGGGAAACACTGAAGCTTTCTTT
TRBJ2-3	many	-	TRBV2	CASSQTGTSGDTQYF	TGTGCCAGCAGTCAGACAGGGACTTCGGGAGATACGCAGTATTTT
TRBJ2-7	-	-	TRBV20-1	CSANSVAYEQYF	TGCAGTGCTAACTCGGTAGCCTACGAGCAGTACTTC
TRBJ1-1	many	-	TRBV5-6	CASRTMNTEAFF	TGTGCCAGCAGAACGATGAACACTGAAGCTTTCTTT